The rows below give T cell receptor beta chains drawn from one sample of a study of blood T cell repertoires in COVID-19. The protocol was immunoSEQ multiplex PCR, while the TCRdb copy is restricted to in-frame clones and leaves out a portion. Of 380,000 or so clones in the sample, roughly 90% were seen once. Sequenced input: peripheral blood. Receptor source: a man aged 35-49 years with acute or convalescent COVID-19. The CDR3 runs from the conserved cysteine through the conserved F or W. D genes are given only for firm matches. Clone size appears in some rows only: once, few, many, or a class for an expanded clone.

abundance: NA
j_gene: TRBJ2-7
v_gene: TRBV28
d_gene: NA
CDR3aa: CASSFRLADEQYF
CDR3nt: TGTGCCAGCAGTTTTAGGCTAGCCGACGAGCAGTACTTC

abundance: once
j_gene: TRBJ1-5
v_gene: TRBV6-1
d_gene: NA
CDR3aa: CASSDLPRPQHF
CDR3nt: TGTGCCAGCAGTGATCTCCCTCGGCCCCAGCATTTT

abundance: NA
j_gene: TRBJ2-5
v_gene: TRBV27
d_gene: TRBD2
CDR3aa: CASSGDWGLAENPWETQYF
CDR3nt: TGTGCCAGCAGTGGGGATTGGGGACTAGCGGAGAACCCATGGGAGACCCAGTACTTC

abundance: NA
j_gene: TRBJ2-7
v_gene: TRBV9
d_gene: NA
CDR3aa: CTSPMEQYF
CDR3nt: TGTACCAGTCCCATGGAGCAGTACTTC

abundance: NA
j_gene: TRBJ2-1
v_gene: TRBV19
d_gene: TRBD2
CDR3aa: CASGKESGGAYNEQFF
CDR3nt: TGTGCCAGTGGCAAGGAGAGCGGGGGGGCCTACAATGAGCAGTTCTTC

abundance: NA
j_gene: TRBJ1-2
v_gene: TRBV28
d_gene: NA
CDR3aa: CASSLNSPYGYTF
CDR3nt: TGTGCCAGCAGTTTAAACAGCCCCTATGGCTACACCTTC

abundance: few
j_gene: TRBJ1-3
v_gene: TRBV23-1
d_gene: NA
CDR3aa: CASRSGASGNTIYF
CDR3nt: TGCGCCAGCAGGAGCGGGGCCTCTGGAAACACCATATATTTT

abundance: NA
j_gene: TRBJ1-6
v_gene: TRBV2
d_gene: NA
CDR3aa: CASRLGQLYNSPLHF
CDR3nt: TGTGCCAGCAGACTCGGACAGCTGTATAATTCACCCCTCCACTTT

abundance: NA
j_gene: TRBJ1-1
v_gene: TRBV6-5
d_gene: NA
CDR3aa: CASSYSGRAFF
CDR3nt: TGTGCCAGCAGTTACTCTGGGAGAGCTTTCTTT

abundance: NA
j_gene: TRBJ2-2
v_gene: TRBV14
d_gene: NA
CDR3aa: CASSHSPGRVPTGELFF
CDR3nt: TGTGCCAGCAGCCACTCCCCCGGCAGGGTACCCACCGGGGAGCTGTTTTTT

abundance: NA
j_gene: TRBJ1-5
v_gene: TRBV7-6
d_gene: NA
CDR3aa: CASSRGGFNNQPQHF
CDR3nt: TGTGCCAGCAGCAGGGGGGGGTTTAACAATCAGCCCCAGCATTTT

abundance: few
j_gene: TRBJ2-2
v_gene: TRBV2
d_gene: NA
CDR3aa: CASVEEEVTGELFF
CDR3nt: TGTGCCAGCGTTGAAGAGGAGGTCACCGGGGAGCTGTTTTTT

abundance: NA
j_gene: TRBJ1-3
v_gene: TRBV5-1
d_gene: TRBD1
CDR3aa: CASSGTGVGNTIYF
CDR3nt: TGCGCCAGCAGTGGGACAGGGGTTGGAAACACCATATATTTT

abundance: NA
j_gene: TRBJ1-3
v_gene: TRBV29-1
d_gene: TRBD1
CDR3aa: CSVNTGTGGSGNTIYF
CDR3nt: TGCAGCGTCAACACCGGGACAGGGGGCTCTGGAAACACCATATATTTT

abundance: NA
j_gene: TRBJ1-1
v_gene: TRBV2
d_gene: TRBD1
CDR3aa: CASSVGQGVGEAFF
CDR3nt: TGTGCCAGCAGTGTTGGACAGGGTGTAGGTGAAGCTTTCTTT

abundance: NA
j_gene: TRBJ1-2
v_gene: TRBV12-3/TRBV12-4
d_gene: NA
CDR3aa: CASSSDRNYGYTF
CDR3nt: TGTGCCAGCAGCTCCGACAGAAACTATGGCTACACCTTC

abundance: NA
j_gene: TRBJ1-2
v_gene: TRBV29-1
d_gene: NA
CDR3aa: CSVVYAGYGYTF
CDR3nt: TGCAGCGTCGTATATGCGGGCTATGGCTACACCTTC

abundance: NA
j_gene: TRBJ1-2
v_gene: TRBV4-1
d_gene: NA
CDR3aa: CASSPTLAWGYTF
CDR3nt: TGCGCCAGCAGCCCCACGCTGGCCTGGGGCTACACCTTC

abundance: many
j_gene: TRBJ2-7
v_gene: TRBV4-2
d_gene: TRBD2
CDR3aa: CASSQLLVGRGPLTYEQYF
CDR3nt: TGTGCCAGCAGCCAATTACTAGTCGGGAGGGGACCCCTTACCTACGAGCAGTACTTC

abundance: NA
j_gene: TRBJ2-7
v_gene: TRBV6-5
d_gene: NA
CDR3aa: CASSYSRGLEQYF
CDR3nt: TGTGCCAGCAGTTACTCGCGGGGGCTTGAGCAGTACTTC

abundance: NA
j_gene: TRBJ1-1
v_gene: TRBV16
d_gene: TRBD1
CDR3aa: CASHHKQGERVGAFF
CDR3nt: TGTGCCAGCCATCACAAACAGGGGGAGAGGGTAGGAGCTTTCTTT

abundance: NA
j_gene: TRBJ2-7
v_gene: TRBV7-8
d_gene: NA
CDR3aa: CASSPGVSYEQYF
CDR3nt: TGTGCCAGCAGCCCGGGAGTCTCCTACGAGCAGTACTTC

abundance: NA
j_gene: TRBJ1-1
v_gene: TRBV30
d_gene: TRBD1
CDR3aa: CAWTDPGQGINTEAFF
CDR3nt: TGTGCCTGGACCGACCCGGGACAGGGAATTAACACTGAAGCTTTCTTT

abundance: NA
j_gene: TRBJ2-3
v_gene: TRBV4-3
d_gene: TRBD1
CDR3aa: CASSQELWEQGTDTQYF
CDR3nt: TGCGCCAGCAGCCAAGAATTGTGGGAACAGGGGACAGATACGCAGTATTTT

abundance: NA
j_gene: TRBJ2-2
v_gene: TRBV19
d_gene: TRBD2
CDR3aa: CASTVTSGSNTGELFF
CDR3nt: TGTGCCAGTACCGTGACTAGCGGATCGAACACCGGGGAGCTGTTTTTT

abundance: NA
j_gene: TRBJ1-5
v_gene: TRBV19
d_gene: NA
CDR3aa: CASSTGVSSNQPQHF
CDR3nt: TGTGCCAGTAGTACCGGGGTCTCTAGCAATCAGCCCCAGCATTTT

abundance: NA
j_gene: TRBJ2-7
v_gene: TRBV28
d_gene: NA
CDR3aa: CASTLRLGAANQGEQYF
CDR3nt: TGTGCCAGCACTCTAAGGCTTGGGGCAGCCAATCAGGGGGAGCAGTACTTC

abundance: NA
j_gene: TRBJ2-7
v_gene: TRBV5-5
d_gene: TRBD2
CDR3aa: CASSAGLAGVYEQYF
CDR3nt: TGTGCCAGCAGCGCCGGACTAGCGGGAGTCTACGAGCAGTACTTC

abundance: once
j_gene: TRBJ2-3
v_gene: TRBV18
d_gene: NA
CDR3aa: CASSTFAEKEGTDTQYF
CDR3nt: TGTGCCAGCTCCACGTTCGCGGAGAAGGAGGGCACAGATACGCAGTATTTT

abundance: NA
j_gene: TRBJ2-2
v_gene: TRBV29-1
d_gene: TRBD2
CDR3aa: CSVVISGHTGELFF
CDR3nt: TGCAGCGTTGTAATTAGCGGGCACACCGGGGAGCTGTTTTTT

abundance: once
j_gene: TRBJ1-1
v_gene: TRBV27
d_gene: TRBD1
CDR3aa: CASSFRQGAIHTEAFF
CDR3nt: TGTGCCAGCAGTTTTCGACAGGGGGCAATACACACTGAAGCTTTCTTT

abundance: NA
j_gene: TRBJ1-1
v_gene: TRBV5-1
d_gene: TRBD1
CDR3aa: CASSFRQGRNTEAFF
CDR3nt: TGCGCCAGCAGCTTCAGACAGGGGAGAAACACTGAAGCTTTCTTT

abundance: NA
j_gene: TRBJ2-3
v_gene: TRBV19
d_gene: NA
CDR3aa: CASSISPTDRDTQYF
CDR3nt: TGTGCCAGTAGTATTTCCCCAACAGATAGAGATACGCAGTATTTT

abundance: NA
j_gene: TRBJ1-1
v_gene: TRBV12-5
d_gene: NA
CDR3aa: CASGLGSRTEAFF
CDR3nt: TGTGCTAGTGGTTTGGGGAGTCGTACTGAAGCTTTCTTT

abundance: NA
j_gene: TRBJ2-2
v_gene: TRBV19
d_gene: TRBD2
CDR3aa: CASSTFGTSGNTGELFF
CDR3nt: TGTGCCAGTAGTACATTCGGTACTAGCGGGAACACCGGGGAGCTGTTTTTT

abundance: NA
j_gene: TRBJ2-1
v_gene: TRBV3-1/TRBV3-2
d_gene: TRBD1
CDR3aa: CASSLSGGPYNEQFF
CDR3nt: TGTGCCAGCAGCCTTTCAGGGGGACCCTACAATGAGCAGTTCTTC

abundance: NA
j_gene: TRBJ1-5
v_gene: TRBV5-4
d_gene: TRBD1
CDR3aa: CASSLGPGTEANQPQHF
CDR3nt: TGTGCCAGCAGCCTGGGTCCCGGGACAGAAGCCAATCAGCCCCAGCATTTT

abundance: NA
j_gene: TRBJ2-5
v_gene: TRBV29-1
d_gene: TRBD1
CDR3aa: CSVEHRGRETQYF
CDR3nt: TGCAGCGTTGAGCACAGGGGAAGGGAGACCCAGTACTTC

abundance: NA
j_gene: TRBJ1-1
v_gene: TRBV5-4
d_gene: TRBD1
CDR3aa: CASSPAGQGPGPEAFF
CDR3nt: TGTGCCAGCAGCCCCGCCGGACAGGGGCCCGGCCCTGAAGCTTTCTTT

abundance: NA
j_gene: TRBJ2-7
v_gene: TRBV29-1
d_gene: TRBD1
CDR3aa: CSVERLTTGSEQYF
CDR3nt: TGCAGCGTTGAGAGACTGACGACAGGGAGCGAGCAGTACTTC

abundance: NA
j_gene: TRBJ2-2
v_gene: TRBV28
d_gene: TRBD1
CDR3aa: CASSSGQRNTGELFF
CDR3nt: TGTGCCAGCAGTTCGGGACAGAGGAACACCGGGGAGCTGTTTTTT

abundance: NA
j_gene: TRBJ2-1
v_gene: TRBV9
d_gene: TRBD1
CDR3aa: CASSTQTGIHYNEQFF
CDR3nt: TGTGCCAGCAGCACCCAGACAGGGATCCATTACAATGAGCAGTTCTTC

abundance: NA
j_gene: TRBJ1-2
v_gene: TRBV12-3/TRBV12-4
d_gene: TRBD1
CDR3aa: CASSYRDRGGYTF
CDR3nt: TGTGCCAGCAGTTACCGGGACAGGGGGGGCTACACCTTC

abundance: NA
j_gene: TRBJ2-7
v_gene: TRBV12-3/TRBV12-4
d_gene: NA
CDR3aa: CASSSTVHGQYF
CDR3nt: TGTGCCAGCAGCTCTACAGTGCATGGGCAGTACTTC

abundance: NA
j_gene: TRBJ2-1
v_gene: TRBV28
d_gene: NA
CDR3aa: CASSSSNEQFF
CDR3nt: TGTGCCAGCAGTTCTAGCAATGAGCAGTTCTTC

abundance: few
j_gene: TRBJ2-2
v_gene: TRBV6-2/TRBV6-3
d_gene: NA
CDR3aa: CASSYSFLGVKAGELFF
CDR3nt: TGTGCCAGCAGTTACTCATTTCTAGGGGTAAAGGCCGGGGAGCTGTTTTTT

abundance: once
j_gene: TRBJ2-2
v_gene: TRBV14
d_gene: TRBD1
CDR3aa: CASSLGMHRGITGELFF
CDR3nt: TGTGCCAGCAGCCTCGGAATGCACAGGGGAATCACCGGGGAGCTGTTTTTT